This paragraph covers one TCR beta chain sequence. Original methodology: Amplified reference gene primers provided the basis for estimating nucleated cell counts. Sequencing used immunoSEQ multiplex PCR; TCRdb keeps in-frame clones, though not all of them. The DNA gave D and trimming, while V, J and clone size come from that table. The sample lists tens of thousands of clones, around 89% occurring once. V dropped 4 bases and J dropped 0 bases, with 14 bases sitting between them. Germline V gene sequence: CDR1 SGHRS, CDR2 YFSETQ. The CDR3 is 16 amino acids. The data were taken from a study of blood T cell repertoires in COVID-19.

Sequenced: peripheral blood. This receptor was taken from a human donor in a cohort sampled during active COVID-19. The chain carries TRBV5-1 and TRBJ1-3; D might be TRBD1 (5 bases). The CDR3 bases are TGCGCCAGCAGCCCGGACATCGGCTTCTCTGGAAACACCATATATTTT. This gives the protein CASSPDIGFSGNTIYF.